Sequencing of this TCR beta chain was carried out in a study of T cell responses to AZD1222 COVID-19 vaccine. Findings of the study overall: Baseline serology detected seropositivity in only 5 to 7 AZD1222 recipients. There were mostly white British donors and more females than males, and clonal diversity was possibly underestimated.

Using immunoSEQ multiplex PCR, the repertoire was profiled, and TCRdb retains in-frame clones only, with some absent. The sample lists some 130,000 clones, about 93% seen once, with about 9.1% in the top ten. Germline V gene data show CDR1 as SGHRS and CDR2 as YFSETQ. The CDR3 covers 17 residues. The V end was cut by 0 bases, the J end by 6 bases, with 19 bases between. On this clone: The antigen is not known.

The sequence came from an adult in good health. The sample here was peripheral blood, taken on day 0 of AZD1222 vaccination. The chain carries TRBV5-1 and TRBJ2-1; D assignment may be TRBD1 or TRBD2 (5 bases each). CDR3 in amino acids: CASSLGGGTLRVNEQFF. CDR3 nucleotides: TGCGCCAGCAGCTTGGGCGGTGGGACCCTCAGGGTCAATGAGCAGTTCTTC.